The present T cell receptor (beta chain) was sequenced within a study of shared clonotypes between healthy human individuals. Naive CD8 cells comprised CD45RO-negative, CCR7-positively selected cells, excluding terminally differentiated effector memory CD45RA+ cells. Here immunoSEQ multiplex PCR was the method, and the copy in TCRdb shows in-frame clones only, minus some. Found here are about 2.1 million clones, about 94% of them singletons; the top ten hold 1.5% to 2%. The sequenced material came from naive CD8+ T cells from PBMCs. This TCR came from a man between 18 and 35 years old in good health. Some clones in this sample may be carry-over from other donors' samples.

The CDR3 loop is CASSPGQGAGGYTF. CDR3 bases: TGTGCCAGCAGCCCAGGACAGGGGGCGGGCGGCTACACCTTC. The chain employs TRBV7-6 and TRBJ1-2; 11 nucleotides align to TRBD1. V was pared by 5 bases and J by 8 bases, with 7 bases of the junction left unmatched. The CDR3 covers 14 residues. CDR1 and CDR2 from the germline V gene are SGHVS and FNYEAQ. The complete variable domain, with remaining parts taken from reference TRBV7-6 and TRBJ1-2, reads GAGVSQSPRYKVTKRGQDVALRCDPISGHVSLYWYRQALGQGPEFLTYFNYEAQQDKSGLPNDRFSAERPEGSISTLTIQRTEQRDSAMYRCASSPGQGAGGYTFGSGTRLTVV.